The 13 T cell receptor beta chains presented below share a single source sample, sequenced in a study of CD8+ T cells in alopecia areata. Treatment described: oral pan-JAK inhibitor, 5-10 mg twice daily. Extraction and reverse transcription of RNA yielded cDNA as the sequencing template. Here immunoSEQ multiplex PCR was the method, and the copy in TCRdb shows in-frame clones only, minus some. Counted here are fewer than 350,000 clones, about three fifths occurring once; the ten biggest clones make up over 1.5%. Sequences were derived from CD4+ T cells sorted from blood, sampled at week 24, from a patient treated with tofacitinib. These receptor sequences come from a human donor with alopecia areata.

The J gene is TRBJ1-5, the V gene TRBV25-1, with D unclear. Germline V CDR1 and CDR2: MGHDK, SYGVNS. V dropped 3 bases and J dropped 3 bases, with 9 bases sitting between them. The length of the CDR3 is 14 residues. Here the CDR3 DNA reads TGTGCCAGCAGTGACCGTCAGATCAATCAGCCCCAGCATTTT. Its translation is CASSDRQINQPQHF. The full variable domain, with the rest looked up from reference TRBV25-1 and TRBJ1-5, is EADIYQTPRYLVIGTGKKITLECSQTMGHDKMYWYQQDPGMELHLIHYSYGVNSTEKGDLSSESTVSRIRTEHFPLTLESARPSHTSQYLCASSDRQINQPQHFGDGTRLSIL.

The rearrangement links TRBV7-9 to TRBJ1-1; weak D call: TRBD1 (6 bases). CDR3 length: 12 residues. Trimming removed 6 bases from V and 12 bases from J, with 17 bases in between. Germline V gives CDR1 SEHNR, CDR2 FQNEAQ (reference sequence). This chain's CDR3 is CASSGTGGHSFF. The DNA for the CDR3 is TGTGCCAGCAGTGGGACCGGGGGACACTCTTTCTTT.

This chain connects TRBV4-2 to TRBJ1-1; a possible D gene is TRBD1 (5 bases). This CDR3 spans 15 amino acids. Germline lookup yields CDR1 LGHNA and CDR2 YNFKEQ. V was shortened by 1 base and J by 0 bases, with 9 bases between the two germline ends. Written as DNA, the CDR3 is TGTGCCAGCAGCCAAGTCGCGGGGGTGAACACTGAAGCTTTCTTT. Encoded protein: CASSQVAGVNTEAFF.

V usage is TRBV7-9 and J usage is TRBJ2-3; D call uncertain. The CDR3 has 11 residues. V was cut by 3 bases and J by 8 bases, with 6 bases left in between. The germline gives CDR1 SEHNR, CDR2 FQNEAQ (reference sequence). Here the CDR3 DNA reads TGTGCCAGCAGCTTTTCGGTTACGCAGTATTTT. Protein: CASSFSVTQYF.

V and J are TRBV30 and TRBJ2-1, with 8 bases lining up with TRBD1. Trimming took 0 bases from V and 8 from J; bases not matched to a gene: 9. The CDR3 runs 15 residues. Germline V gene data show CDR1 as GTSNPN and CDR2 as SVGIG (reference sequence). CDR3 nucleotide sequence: TGTGCCTGGAGTGTATATGACAGGGGACGGGATGAGCAGTTCTTC. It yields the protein CAWSVYDRGRDEQFF. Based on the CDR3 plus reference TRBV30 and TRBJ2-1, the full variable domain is SQTIHQWPATLVQPVGSPLSLECTVEGTSNPNLYWYRQAAGRGLQLLFYSVGIGQISSEVPQNLSASRPQDRQFILSSKKLLLSDSGFYLCAWSVYDRGRDEQFFGPGTRLTVL.

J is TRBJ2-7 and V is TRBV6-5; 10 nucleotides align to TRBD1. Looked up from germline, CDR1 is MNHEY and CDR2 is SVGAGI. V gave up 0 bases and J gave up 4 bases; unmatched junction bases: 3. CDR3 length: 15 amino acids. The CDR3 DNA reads TGTGCCAGCAGTTACTCGGACAGGGGGAGTTACGAGCAGTACTTC. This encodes CASSYSDRGSYEQYF.

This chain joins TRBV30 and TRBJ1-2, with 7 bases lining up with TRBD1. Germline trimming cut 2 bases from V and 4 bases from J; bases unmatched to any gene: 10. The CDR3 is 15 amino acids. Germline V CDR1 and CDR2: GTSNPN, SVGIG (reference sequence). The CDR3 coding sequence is TGTGCCTGGAGTTATACCCCCCGGGACAGCTATGGCTACACCTTC. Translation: CAWSYTPRDSYGYTF. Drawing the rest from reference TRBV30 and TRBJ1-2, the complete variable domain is SQTIHQWPATLVQPVGSPLSLECTVEGTSNPNLYWYRQAAGRGLQLLFYSVGIGQISSEVPQNLSASRPQDRQFILSSKKLLLSDSGFYLCAWSYTPRDSYGYTFGSGTRLTVV.

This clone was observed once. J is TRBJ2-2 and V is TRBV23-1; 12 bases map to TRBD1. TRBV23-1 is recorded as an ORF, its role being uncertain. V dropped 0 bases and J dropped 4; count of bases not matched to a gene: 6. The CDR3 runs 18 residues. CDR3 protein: CASSQSGTGGKSTGELFF. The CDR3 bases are TGCGCCAGCAGTCAATCGGGGACAGGGGGCAAGAGCACCGGGGAGCTGTTTTTT.

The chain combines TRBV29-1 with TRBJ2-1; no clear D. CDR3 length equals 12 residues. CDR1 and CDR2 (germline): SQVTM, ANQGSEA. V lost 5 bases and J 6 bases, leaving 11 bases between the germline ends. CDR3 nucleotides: TGCAGCGTTAATCCTTTGGTCAATGAGCAGTTCTTC. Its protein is CSVNPLVNEQFF.

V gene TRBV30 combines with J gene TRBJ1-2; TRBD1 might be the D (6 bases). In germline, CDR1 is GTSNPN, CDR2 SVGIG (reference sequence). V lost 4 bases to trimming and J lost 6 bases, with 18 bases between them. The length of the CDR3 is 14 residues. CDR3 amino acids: CAWTRGISHNGYTF. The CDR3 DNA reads TGTGCCTGGACCAGGGGAATTTCCCATAATGGCTACACCTTC.

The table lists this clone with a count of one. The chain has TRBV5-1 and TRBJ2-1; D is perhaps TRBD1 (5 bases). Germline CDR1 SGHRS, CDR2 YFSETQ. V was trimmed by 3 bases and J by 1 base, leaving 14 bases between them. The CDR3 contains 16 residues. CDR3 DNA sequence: TGCGCCAGCAGCTCAGGGAATAGCTTATCCTACAATGAGCAGTTCTTC. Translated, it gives CASSSGNSLSYNEQFF.

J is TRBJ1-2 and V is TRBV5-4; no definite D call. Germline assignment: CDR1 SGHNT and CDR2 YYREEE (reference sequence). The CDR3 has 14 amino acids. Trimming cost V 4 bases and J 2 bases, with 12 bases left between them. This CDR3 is CASSPPSGNYGYTF. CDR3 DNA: TGTGCCAGCAGCCCCCCATCGGGGAACTATGGCTACACCTTC.

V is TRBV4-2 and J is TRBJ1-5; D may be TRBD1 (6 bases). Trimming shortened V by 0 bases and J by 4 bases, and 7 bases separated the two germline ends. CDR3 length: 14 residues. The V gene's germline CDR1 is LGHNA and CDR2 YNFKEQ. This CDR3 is CASSQDQGNQPQHF. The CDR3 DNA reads TGTGCCAGCAGCCAAGATCAGGGGAATCAGCCCCAGCATTTT.